The 23 T cell receptor beta chains below come from one sample, sequenced in a study of shared clonotypes between healthy human individuals. Naive CD8 cells lacked CD45RO, underwent positive selection for CCR7 and left out terminally differentiated effector memory CD45RA+ cells. Profiled with immunoSEQ multiplex PCR; TCRdb holds only in-frame clones, not every one. The profile shows roughly 890,000 clones, over 90% of them singletons. The material sequenced was naive CD8+ T cells sorted from blood. The receptors derive from a man aged 25 to 40 in good health.

This chain links TRBV19 with TRBJ1-5; D call uncertain. The V end lost 6 bases, the J end lost 10 bases, and 16 bases lay between the germline ends. The CDR3 has 13 residues. CDR1 is LNHDA, CDR2 SQIVND, per germline (reference sequence). CDR3 bases: TGTGCCAGTAGCAGACTCTCAATCGAACCCCAGCATTTT. This gives the protein CASSRLSIEPQHF.

The chain carries TRBV4-1 and TRBJ1-1; 7 bases are shared with TRBD1. This CDR3 spans 14 amino acids. With V trimmed by 3 bases and J by 6 bases, 7 bases remained unmatched. Germline CDR1 MGHRA, CDR2 YSYEKL. CDR3 amino acids: CASSHIQGVSEAFF. The CDR3 nucleotides read TGCGCCAGCAGCCACATCCAGGGGGTCTCTGAAGCTTTCTTT.

This sequence joins TRBV6-1 and TRBJ2-1; no definite D call. This CDR3 spans 14 amino acids. Trimming took off 1 base at V and 8 bases at J, with 12 bases between the two ends. CDR1 and CDR2 from the germline V gene are MNHNS and SASEGT. Written as DNA, the CDR3 is TGTGCCAGCAGTGAAGTGGAACTTATTGATGAGCAGTTCTTC. Its protein is CASSEVELIDEQFF.

DNA of the CDR3: TGTGCCAGCAGCAAACAGGGGGCTTTTGGAAACACCATATATTTT. As protein: CASSKQGAFGNTIYF. The chain uses TRBV9 and TRBJ1-3, with 9 nucleotides matching TRBD1. V dropped 4 bases and J dropped 3; count of bases not matched to a gene: 5. The germline V gene encodes CDR1 SGDLS and CDR2 YYNGEE. The CDR3 has 15 amino acids.

V usage is TRBV27 and J usage is TRBJ2-7; possibly TRBD1 or TRBD2 for D (5 bases each). Per germline, CDR1 MNHEY and CDR2 SMNVEV (reference sequence). V lost 6 bases and J lost 5, with 14 bases in between. The CDR3 extends over 13 amino acids. In nucleotides, the CDR3 is TGTGCCAGCAGCCGCTTTCTGGGGGACGAGCAGTACTTC. This encodes CASSRFLGDEQYF.

J is TRBJ2-3 and V is TRBV6-6, with D unresolved. CDR1 MNHNY and CDR2 SVGAGI come from the germline V gene (reference sequence). The length of the CDR3 is 14 residues. V was clipped by 2 bases and J by 5 bases, with 11 bases between them. The CDR3 loop is CASSYHLERDTQYF. CDR3 nucleotide sequence: TGTGCCAGCAGTTACCACCTAGAGCGAGATACGCAGTATTTT.

The chain couples TRBV15 to TRBJ1-1; D unclear. V was pared by 6 bases and J by 4 bases, with 15 bases between. Per germline, CDR1 LNHNV and CDR2 YYDKDF (reference sequence). This CDR3 is 14 amino acids long. CDR3 amino acids: CATSTKIIGTEAFF. In nucleotides, the CDR3 is TGTGCCACCAGTACAAAGATTATCGGCACTGAAGCTTTCTTT.

This chain uses TRBV11-2 with TRBJ2-5; the D is unclear. Germline CDR1 SGHAT, CDR2 FQNNGV. Deletions cut 1 base from V and 3 bases from J, with 9 bases between. The CDR3 is 14 amino acids. This chain's CDR3 is CASSLVLVEETQYF. As DNA, the CDR3 is TGTGCCAGCAGCTTAGTGTTGGTCGAAGAGACCCAGTACTTC.

The chain recombines TRBV7-9 with TRBJ1-5; 7 nucleotides agree with TRBD1. Per germline, CDR1 SEHNR and CDR2 FQNEAQ (reference sequence). This CDR3 is 14 amino acids long. Germline trimming cut 5 bases from V and 4 bases from J; bases unmatched to any gene: 5. CDR3 in DNA: TGTGCCAGCAGCGAACAGGGGCAAAATCAGCCCCAGCATTTT. Translated: CASSEQGQNQPQHF. The full variable domain, in which reference TRBV7-9 and TRBJ1-5 provide the parts outside the CDR3, is DTGVSQNPRHKITKRGQNVTFRCDPISEHNRLYWYRQTLGQGPEFLTYFQNEAQLEKSRLLSDRFSAERPKGSFSTLEIQRTEQGDSAMYLCASSEQGQNQPQHFGDGTRLSIL.

The chain carries TRBV5-8 and TRBJ2-1, with 9 nucleotides matching TRBD2. V trimming: 1 base; J trimming: 0 bases; junction bases outside the gene matches: 8. Per germline, CDR1 SGHTS and CDR2 YDEGEE. This CDR3 has 18 residues. CDR3 in amino acids: CASSLPLAGTFSYNEQFF. The CDR3 nucleotides read TGTGCCAGCAGCTTGCCCCTAGCGGGAACGTTCTCCTACAATGAGCAGTTCTTC. Full variable domain (outside the CDR3, taken from reference TRBV5-8 and TRBJ2-1): EAGVTQSPTHLIKTRGQQATLRCSPISGHTSVYWYQQALGLGLQFLLWYDEGEERNRGNFPPRFSGRQFPNYSSELNVNALELEDSALYLCASSLPLAGTFSYNEQFFGPGTRLTVL.

This clone showed up just once. The rearrangement joins TRBV5-6 to TRBJ2-7, with D possibly matching TRBD2 (6 bases). Trimming left V 4 bases short and J 3 bases short, with 14 bases between. The germline CDR1 and CDR2 sequences are SGHDT and YYEEEE. The CDR3 covers 14 residues. The CDR3 spells CASSLTGLIYEQYF. In DNA, the CDR3 is TGTGCCAGCAGCCTTACCGGACTAATCTACGAGCAGTACTTC.

This rearrangement joins TRBV27 to TRBJ2-1, with 7 nucleotides matching TRBD2. The V segment lost 4 bases and the J segment 4 bases; nucleotides outside the gene matches: 4. Germline loops: CDR1 MNHEY, CDR2 SMNVEV (reference sequence). This CDR3 has 14 residues. The CDR3: CASSSSGNYNEQFF. The CDR3 DNA follows: TGTGCCAGCAGTTCCAGCGGGAATTACAATGAGCAGTTCTTC.

The chain joins TRBV7-5 to TRBJ2-2; the D call TRBD2 from the table was never checked on the DNA. TRBV7-5 has pseudogene status. The CDR3 has 16 amino acids. CDR3 sequence (DNA): TGTGCCAGAAGCTTAGTTGCTAGCGGGAGATGCGGGGAGCTGTTTTTT. It is translated as CARSLVASGRCGELFF.

J is TRBJ2-7 and V is TRBV11-2; 8 bases are shared with TRBD1. V dropped 4 bases and J dropped 4; count of bases not matched to a gene: 12. From germline, CDR1 is SGHAT and CDR2 FQNNGV. CDR3 size: 16 residues. CDR3 DNA sequence: TGTGCCAGCAGCTCCTGGACAGGGAACGAGGAGTACGAGCAGTACTTC. Translated: CASSSWTGNEEYEQYF.

The gene calls are TRBV9 and TRBJ2-7; 9 positions match TRBD2. The trim removed 4 bases at V and 0 bases at J, leaving 5 bases unmatched. Germline-derived CDR1 and CDR2 are SGDLS and YYNGEE. The CDR3 consists of 15 residues. CDR3 amino acids: CASSPWGLASYEQYF. The CDR3 bases are TGTGCCAGCAGCCCCTGGGGACTAGCCTCCTACGAGCAGTACTTC.

The chain employs TRBV15 and TRBJ2-1; 11 nucleotides align to TRBD1. After removal of 8 bases from V and 4 bases from J, the junction contained 4 bases not matched to a gene. The CDR3 runs 14 residues. The germline V gene has CDR1 LNHNV and CDR2 YYDKDF (reference sequence). CDR3 sequence (DNA): TGTGCCACCGCGGACAGGGGGCCGTACAATGAGCAGTTCTTC. Residues: CATADRGPYNEQFF.

In regard to this clone: This sample also contains other DNA sequences that code for the same CDR3. The chain has TRBV19 and TRBJ2-1, with D perhaps TRBD2 (5 bases). The V gene lost 7 bases and the J gene lost 8 bases, with 9 bases spanning the gap. There are 11 residues in the CDR3. From germline, CDR1 is LNHDA and CDR2 SQIVND (reference sequence). The CDR3, as DNA: TGTGCCAGTAAAACGGGGTATGAGCAGTTCTTC. This gives the protein CASKTGYEQFF.

As concerns this clone: Other DNA variants within this sample encode the same CDR3. This rearrangement joins TRBV15 to TRBJ1-3; TRBD1 might be the D (5 bases). Trimming cost V 0 bases and J 2 bases, with 8 bases left between them. The germline V gene encodes CDR1 LNHNV and CDR2 YYDKDF (reference sequence). This CDR3 comprises 15 residues. The CDR3 protein is CATSRDRAAGNTIYF. CDR3 DNA: TGTGCCACCAGCAGAGACAGGGCTGCTGGAAACACCATATATTTT.

V gene TRBV27 combines with J gene TRBJ2-7; 8 positions agree with TRBD1. V dropped 5 bases and J dropped 0; count of bases not matched to a gene: 9. There are 16 residues in the CDR3. CDR1 and CDR2 (germline): MNHEY, SMNVEV (reference sequence). This chain's CDR3 is CASSTNRGESSYEQYF. The CDR3 coding sequence is TGTGCCAGCAGTACGAACAGGGGGGAAAGCTCCTACGAGCAGTACTTC.

This chain joins TRBV14 and TRBJ2-1; TRBD1 or TRBD2 may be the D gene (5 bases each). CDR3 length: 17 residues. Germline V gene lookup returns CDR1 SGHDN and CDR2 FVKESK. V gave up 3 bases and J gave up 5 bases, with 20 bases separating them. In DNA form, the CDR3 reads TGTGCCAGCAGCCAGAATCGAGGGACCCCGATAGACAATGAGCAGTTCTTC. This translates into CASSQNRGTPIDNEQFF.

Remarks on this clone: The likely explanation is a read error, given a far larger clone one base away. In the same sample, other DNA sequences code for this CDR3. This chain joins TRBV13 and TRBJ2-7; 10 positions match TRBD1. Unmatched junction bases numbered 4, after V lost 5 bases and J lost 3 bases. The CDR3 is 14 residues long. From germline, CDR1 is PRHDT and CDR2 FYEKMQ (reference sequence). The CDR3 nucleotides read TGTGCCAGCAGCCCCGGGACAGGGGACTACGAGCAGTACTTC. This translates into CASSPGTGDYEQYF.

This rearrangement joins TRBV10-2 to TRBJ2-1, with a weak D call TRBD1 (5 bases). Looked up from germline, CDR1 is WSHSY and CDR2 is SAAADI. The CDR3 runs to 17 residues. V was cut by 2 bases and J by 6 bases, with 20 bases left in between. The CDR3 protein is CASSEPRSQGWGNEQFF. The CDR3, as DNA: TGCGCCAGCAGTGAGCCACGGTCGCAGGGCTGGGGCAATGAGCAGTTCTTC.

V is TRBV5-1 and J is TRBJ2-7, with D possibly TRBD2 on 5 matching bases. This CDR3 has 16 amino acids. The V and J ends lost 2 bases and 0 bases respectively, with 15 bases between them. Looked up from germline, CDR1 is SGHRS and CDR2 is YFSETQ. The CDR3: CASSFRTGLSSYEQYF. CDR3 nucleotide sequence: TGCGCCAGCAGCTTTCGTACGGGATTGAGCTCCTACGAGCAGTACTTC.